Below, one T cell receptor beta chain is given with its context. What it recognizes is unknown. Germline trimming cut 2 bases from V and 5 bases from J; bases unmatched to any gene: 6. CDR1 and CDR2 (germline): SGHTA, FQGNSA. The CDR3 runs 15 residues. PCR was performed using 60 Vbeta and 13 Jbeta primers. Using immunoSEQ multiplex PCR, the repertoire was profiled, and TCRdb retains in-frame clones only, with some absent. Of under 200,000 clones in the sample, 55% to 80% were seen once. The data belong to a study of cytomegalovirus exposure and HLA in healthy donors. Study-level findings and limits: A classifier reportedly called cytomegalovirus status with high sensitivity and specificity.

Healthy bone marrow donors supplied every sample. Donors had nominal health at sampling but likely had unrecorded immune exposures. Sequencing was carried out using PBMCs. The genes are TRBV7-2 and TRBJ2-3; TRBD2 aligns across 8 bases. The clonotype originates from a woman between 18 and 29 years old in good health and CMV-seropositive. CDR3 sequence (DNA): TGTGCCAGCAGCTTAAGCGGGAGAATAGGAGATACGCAGTATTTT. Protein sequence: CASSLSGRIGDTQYF.